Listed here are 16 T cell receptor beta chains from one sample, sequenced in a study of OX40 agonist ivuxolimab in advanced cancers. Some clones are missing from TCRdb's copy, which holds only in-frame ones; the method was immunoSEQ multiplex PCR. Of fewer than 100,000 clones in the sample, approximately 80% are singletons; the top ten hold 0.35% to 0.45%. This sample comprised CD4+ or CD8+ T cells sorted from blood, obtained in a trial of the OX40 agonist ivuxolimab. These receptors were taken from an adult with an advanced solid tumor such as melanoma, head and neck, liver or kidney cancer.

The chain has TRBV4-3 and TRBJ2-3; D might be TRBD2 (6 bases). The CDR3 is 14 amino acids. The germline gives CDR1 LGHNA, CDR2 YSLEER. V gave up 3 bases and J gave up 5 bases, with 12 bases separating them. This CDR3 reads CASSHRGMGDTQYF. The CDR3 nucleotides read TGCGCCAGCAGCCATCGGGGGATGGGAGATACGCAGTATTTT.

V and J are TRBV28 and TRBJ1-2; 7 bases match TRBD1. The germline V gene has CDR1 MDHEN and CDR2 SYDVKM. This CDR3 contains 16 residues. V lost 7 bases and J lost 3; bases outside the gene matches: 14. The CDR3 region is CASTSHGQAGDYGYTF. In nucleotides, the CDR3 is TGTGCCAGCACCTCCCATGGACAGGCTGGGGACTATGGCTACACCTTC.

DNA of the CDR3: TGTGCCAGCAGTTTCACACAGGGGAACACTGAAGCTTTCTTT. This encodes CASSFTQGNTEAFF. The chain joins TRBV28 to TRBJ1-1; D is perhaps TRBD1 (6 bases). The V end was cut by 3 bases, the J end by 1 base, with 9 bases between. The CDR3 spans 14 residues. From germline, CDR1 is MDHEN and CDR2 SYDVKM.

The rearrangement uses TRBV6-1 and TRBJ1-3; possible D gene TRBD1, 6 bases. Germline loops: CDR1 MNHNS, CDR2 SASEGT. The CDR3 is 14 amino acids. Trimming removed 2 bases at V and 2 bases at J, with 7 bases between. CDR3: CASSERQAGNTIYF. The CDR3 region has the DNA TGTGCCAGCAGTGAAAGACAGGCTGGAAACACCATATATTTT.

The CDR3 region has the DNA TGCAGTGCTTCCAGGATTGGGGCTTTCTTT. Its protein is CSASRIGAFF. This chain connects TRBV20-1 to TRBJ1-1; D not certain. The CDR3 is made up of 10 amino acids. From germline, CDR1 is DFQATT and CDR2 SNEGSKA (reference sequence). V was cut by 5 bases and J by 11 bases, with 12 bases left in between.

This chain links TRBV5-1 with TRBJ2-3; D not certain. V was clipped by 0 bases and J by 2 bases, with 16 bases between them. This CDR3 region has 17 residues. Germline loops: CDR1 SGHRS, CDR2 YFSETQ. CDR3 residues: CASSLGPRQTFTDTQYF. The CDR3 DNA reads TGCGCCAGCAGCTTGGGTCCGAGACAAACTTTCACAGATACGCAGTATTTT.

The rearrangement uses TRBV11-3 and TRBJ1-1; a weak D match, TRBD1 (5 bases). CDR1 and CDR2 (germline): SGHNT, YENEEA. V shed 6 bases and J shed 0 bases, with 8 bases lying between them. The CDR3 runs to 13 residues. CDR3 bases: TGTGCCAGCAGAGGGGCTTTGAACACTGAAGCTTTCTTT. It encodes CASRGALNTEAFF. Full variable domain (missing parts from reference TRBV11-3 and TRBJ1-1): EAGVVQSPRYKIIEKKQPVAFWCNPISGHNTLYWYLQNLGQGPELLIRYENEEAVDDSQLPKDRFSAERLKGVDSTLKIQPAELGDSAVYLCASRGALNTEAFFGQGTRLTVV.

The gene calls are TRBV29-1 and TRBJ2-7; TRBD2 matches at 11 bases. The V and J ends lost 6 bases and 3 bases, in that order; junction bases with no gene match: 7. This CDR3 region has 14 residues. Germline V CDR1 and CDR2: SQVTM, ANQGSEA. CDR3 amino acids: CSVLAGGPIYEQYF. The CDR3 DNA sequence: TGCAGCGTCTTAGCGGGAGGGCCCATCTACGAGCAGTACTTC.

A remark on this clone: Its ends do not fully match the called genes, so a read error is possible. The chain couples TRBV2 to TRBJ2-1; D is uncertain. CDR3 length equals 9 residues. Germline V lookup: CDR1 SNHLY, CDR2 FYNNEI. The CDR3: CASGDEQFF. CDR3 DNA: TGTGCCAGCGGTGATGAGCAGTTCTTC.

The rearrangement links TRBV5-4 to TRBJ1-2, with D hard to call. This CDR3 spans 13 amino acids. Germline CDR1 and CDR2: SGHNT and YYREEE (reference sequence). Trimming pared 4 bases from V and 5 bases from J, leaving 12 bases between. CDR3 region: CASSPGLNYGYTF. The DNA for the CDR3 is TGTGCCAGCAGCCCTGGACTCAATTATGGCTACACCTTC.

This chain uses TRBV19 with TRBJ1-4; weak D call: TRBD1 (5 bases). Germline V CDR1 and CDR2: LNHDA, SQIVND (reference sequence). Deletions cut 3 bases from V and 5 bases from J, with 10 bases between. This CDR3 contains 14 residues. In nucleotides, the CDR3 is TGTGCCAGTAGTATGGGGCTGGGGAATGAAAAACTGTTTTTT. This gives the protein CASSMGLGNEKLFF.

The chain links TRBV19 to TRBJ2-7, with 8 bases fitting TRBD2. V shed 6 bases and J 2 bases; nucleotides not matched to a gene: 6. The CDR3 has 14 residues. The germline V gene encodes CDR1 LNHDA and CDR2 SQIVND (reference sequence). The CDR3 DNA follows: TGTGCCAGTAGCCAAGCGGGGGCGACCTACGAGCAGTACTTC. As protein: CASSQAGATYEQYF. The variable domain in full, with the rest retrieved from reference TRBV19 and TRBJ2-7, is DGGITQSPKYLFRKEGQNVTLSCEQNLNHDAMYWYRQDPGQGLRLIYYSQIVNDFQKGDIAEGYSVSREKKESFPLTVTSAQKNPTAFYLCASSQAGATYEQYFGPGTRLTVT.

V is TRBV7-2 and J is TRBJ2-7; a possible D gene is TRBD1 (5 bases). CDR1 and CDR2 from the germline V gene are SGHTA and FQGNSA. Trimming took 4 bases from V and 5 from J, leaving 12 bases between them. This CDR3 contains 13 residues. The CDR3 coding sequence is TGTGCCAGCAGCTCTGGGGCAGGGAACGAGCAGTACTTC. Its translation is CASSSGAGNEQYF.

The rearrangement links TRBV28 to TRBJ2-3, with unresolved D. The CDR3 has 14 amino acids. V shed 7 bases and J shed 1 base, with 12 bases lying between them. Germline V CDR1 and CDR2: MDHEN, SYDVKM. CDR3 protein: CASTPVPGTDTQYF. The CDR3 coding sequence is TGTGCCAGCACCCCCGTGCCAGGCACAGATACGCAGTATTTT.

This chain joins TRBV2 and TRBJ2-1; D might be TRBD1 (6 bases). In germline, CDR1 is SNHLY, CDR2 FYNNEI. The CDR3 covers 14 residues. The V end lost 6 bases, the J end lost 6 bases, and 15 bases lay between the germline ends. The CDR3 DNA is TGTGCCAGCAGGCCGACAGGCCCCAGCAATGAGCAGTTCTTC. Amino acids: CASRPTGPSNEQFF. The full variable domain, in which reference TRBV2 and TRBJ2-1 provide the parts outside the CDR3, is EPEVTQTPSHQVTQMGQEVILRCVPISNHLYFYWYRQILGQKVEFLVSFYNNEISEKSEIFDDQFSVERPDGSNFTLKIRSTKLEDSAMYFCASRPTGPSNEQFFGPGTRLTVL.

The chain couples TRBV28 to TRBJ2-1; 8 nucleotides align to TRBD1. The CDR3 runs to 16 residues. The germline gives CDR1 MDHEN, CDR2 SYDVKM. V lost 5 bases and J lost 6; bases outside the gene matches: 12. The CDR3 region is CASSLPGTGGRNEQFF. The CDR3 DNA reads TGTGCCAGCAGTCTCCCCGGGACAGGTGGTCGCAATGAGCAGTTCTTC. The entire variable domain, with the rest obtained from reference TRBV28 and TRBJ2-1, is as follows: DVKVTQSSRYLVKRTGEKVFLECVQDMDHENMFWYRQDPGLGLRLIYFSYDVKMKEKGDIPEGYSVSREKKERFSLILESASTNQTSMYLCASSLPGTGGRNEQFFGPGTRLTVL.